This passage covers 16 T cell receptor beta chains from one sample sequenced in a study of CD8 T cells in Susac syndrome. cDNA came from roughly 0.47 to 1 ug RNA primed by random hexamers. TCRdb re-called the immunoSEQ multiplex PCR reads with MiXCR, one entry per CDR3 protein. The table shows about 300,000 distinct CDR3 sequences, with about nine tenths occurring only once. Sequenced: CD8+ T cells from PBMCs. These receptor sequences come from a human donor with multiple sclerosis.

The genes are TRBV7-9 and TRBJ1-2; weak D call: TRBD1 (6 bases). CDR1 and CDR2 (germline): SEHNR, FQNEAQ (reference sequence). The CDR3 has 15 residues. V was cut by 2 bases and J by 3 bases, with 13 bases left in between. CDR3 protein: CASSLQTGKDYGYTF. The CDR3 DNA is TGTGCCAGCAGCTTACAAACAGGGAAAGACTATGGCTACACCTTC. The full variable domain, its missing parts supplied by reference TRBV7-9 and TRBJ1-2, is DTGVSQNPRHKITKRGQNVTFRCDPISEHNRLYWYRQTLGQGPEFLTYFQNEAQLEKSRLLSDRFSAERPKGSFSTLEIQRTEQGDSAMYLCASSLQTGKDYGYTFGSGTRLTVV.

The chain employs TRBV5-5 and TRBJ2-3; the match to TRBD1 covers 8 bases. The CDR3 loop spans 13 amino acids. V was clipped by 6 bases and J by 4 bases; unmatched bases: 4. Germline-derived CDR1 and CDR2 are SGHKS and YYEKEE (reference sequence). The CDR3 DNA reads as TGTGCCAGCATCCCAGGGGGCTCAGATACGCAGTATTTT. Protein sequence: CASIPGGSDTQYF.

The genes are TRBV7-9 and TRBJ2-4; the D gene could be TRBD1 or TRBD2 (5 bases each). The CDR3 has 14 amino acids. Looked up from germline, CDR1 is SEHNR and CDR2 is FQNEAQ (reference sequence). V was cut by 0 bases and J by 8 bases, with 11 bases left in between. The CDR3, as DNA: TGTGCCAGCAGCTTAGCGAGGCAGGGACACATTCAGTACTTC. Its translation is CASSLARQGHIQYF.

This rearrangement joins TRBV28 to TRBJ2-7, with D unresolved. The V end was cut by 10 bases, the J end by 3 bases, with 16 bases between. This CDR3 has 13 amino acids. Germline V gives CDR1 MDHEN, CDR2 SYDVKM. CDR3 sequence (DNA): TGTGCCACCGTTAGTAAGCGCAGCTACGAGCAGTACTTC. It yields the protein CATVSKRSYEQYF.

There are a few counts of this clonotype. This chain connects TRBV11-2 to TRBJ2-7, with TRBD1 identical over 11 bases. Germline V gene sequence: CDR1 SGHAT, CDR2 FQNNGV. The CDR3 spans 15 residues. With 1 base clipped from V and 2 bases from J, the junction kept 1 base outside the gene matches. In DNA, the CDR3 is TGTGCCAGCAGCTTAGCGGGACAGGGGGCCTACGAGCAGTACTTC. Its protein is CASSLAGQGAYEQYF. The full variable domain, completed using reference TRBV11-2 and TRBJ2-7, is EAGVAQSPRYKIIEKRQSVAFWCNPISGHATLYWYQQILGQGPKLLIQFQNNGVVDDSQLPKDRFSAERLKGVDSTLKIQPAKLEDSAVYLCASSLAGQGAYEQYFGPGTRLTVT.

The rearrangement uses TRBV7-2 and TRBJ2-7, with TRBD2 as a possible D gene (5 bases). Looked up from germline, CDR1 is SGHTA and CDR2 is FQGNSA. The CDR3 has 14 residues. V lost 3 bases, J lost 5 bases, and 14 bases lay in between. The chain's CDR3 is CASSLALASNEQYF. The DNA for the CDR3 is TGTGCCAGCAGCTTGGCCCTAGCCTCAAACGAGCAGTACTTC. The full variable domain, completed using reference TRBV7-2 and TRBJ2-7, is GAGVSQSPSNKVTEKGKDVELRCDPISGHTALYWYRQSLGQGLEFLIYFQGNSAPDKSGLPSDRFSAERTGGSVSTLTIQRTQQEDSAVYLCASSLALASNEQYFGPGTRLTVT.

This clonotype turned up a few times. This chain joins TRBV9 and TRBJ2-7; D remains ambiguous. The CDR3 covers 14 residues. Germline CDR1 and CDR2: SGDLS and YYNGEE. Trimming pared 0 bases from V and 1 base from J, leaving 8 bases between. The CDR3 region has the DNA TGTGCCAGCAGCGTAGGATGGGGATCCTACGAGCAGTACTTC. It yields the protein CASSVGWGSYEQYF. The full variable domain, with the rest looked up from reference TRBV9 and TRBJ2-7, is DSGVTQTPKHLITATGQRVTLRCSPRSGDLSVYWYQQSLDQGLQFLIQYYNGEERAKGNILERFSAQQFPDLHSELNLSSLELGDSALYFCASSVGWGSYEQYFGPGTRLTVT.

V and J are TRBV6-2 or TRBV6-3 and TRBJ2-2, with D hard to call. The CDR3 is made up of 13 amino acids. In germline, CDR1 is MNHEY, CDR2 SVGEGT. V was trimmed by 4 bases and J by 3 bases, leaving 6 bases between them. CDR3 region: CASSWTDTGELFF. CDR3 coding DNA: TGTGCCAGCAGTTGGACGGACACCGGGGAGCTGTTTTTT.

The rearrangement joins TRBV27 to TRBJ2-2; D gene unclear. CDR1 and CDR2 (germline): MNHEY, SMNVEV (reference sequence). V lost 3 bases to trimming and J lost 6 bases, with 5 bases between them. The CDR3 has 12 amino acids. The CDR3 region has the DNA TGTGCCAGCAGTTTTCTTTCCGGGGAGCTGTTTTTT. Protein product: CASSFLSGELFF.

This chain uses TRBV20-1 with TRBJ2-5; 7 bases match TRBD1. Germline CDR1 reads DFQATT; CDR2 reads SNEGSKA (reference sequence). This CDR3 spans 14 amino acids. V was pared by 1 base and J by 2 bases, with 4 bases of the junction left unmatched. The CDR3 sequence: CSARAGTEQETQYF. The CDR3 region has the DNA TGCAGTGCTAGAGCCGGGACAGAGCAAGAGACCCAGTACTTC.

The V and J genes are TRBV27 and TRBJ1-2, with D maybe TRBD1 (5 bases). This CDR3 comprises 14 residues. Trimming shortened V by 1 base and J by 3 bases, and 9 bases separated the two germline ends. Looked up from germline, CDR1 is MNHEY and CDR2 is SMNVEV (reference sequence). The CDR3 DNA reads as TGTGCCAGCAGTTTATTGGGAGGGGACTATGGCTACACCTTC. Protein product: CASSLLGGDYGYTF.

The genes are TRBV20-1 and TRBJ2-5, with 8 bases that match TRBD2. Germline V CDR1 and CDR2: DFQATT, SNEGSKA (reference sequence). Unmatched junction bases numbered 6, after V lost 1 base and J lost 5 bases. The CDR3 has 14 residues. The chain's CDR3 is CSARAGRAMETQYF. The CDR3 coding sequence is TGCAGTGCTAGAGCCGGGAGGGCCATGGAGACCCAGTACTTC.

The V call is TRBV10-3, the J call TRBJ2-2; D gene uncertain. V was cut by 2 bases and J by 6 bases, with 10 bases left in between. CDR3 length equals 14 residues. Germline V gene sequence: CDR1 ENHRY, CDR2 SYGVKD. CDR3 region: CAISEIFMAGELFF. The CDR3, as DNA: TGTGCCATCAGTGAGATCTTCATGGCCGGGGAGCTGTTTTTT.

The chain joins TRBV30 to TRBJ1-5; D not certain. This CDR3 is built from 14 residues. The V end was cut by 0 bases, the J end by 2 bases, with 8 bases between. CDR1 and CDR2 from the germline V gene are GTSNPN and SVGIG (reference sequence). CDR3 loop: CAWSVGSGNQPQHF. CDR3 nucleotides: TGTGCCTGGAGTGTGGGGTCCGGCAATCAGCCCCAGCATTTT.

The V and J genes are TRBV4-1 and TRBJ2-3, with a tentative D call TRBD2 (6 bases). Looked up from germline, CDR1 is MGHRA and CDR2 is YSYEKL. The CDR3 consists of 15 residues. Trimming cost V 7 bases and J 1 base, with 15 bases left between them. In DNA, the CDR3 is TGCGCCAGCAAGGGGTGGGGGACTCGCACAGATACGCAGTATTTT. The encoded protein is CASKGWGTRTDTQYF.

The gene calls are TRBV14 and TRBJ2-3; D remains unclear. Germline V gives CDR1 SGHDN, CDR2 FVKESK. The CDR3 length is 12 residues. V lost 1 base, J lost 5 bases, and 4 bases lay in between. The CDR3 region has the DNA TGTGCCAGCAGCCAAGTATTAGATACGCAGTATTTT. It encodes CASSQVLDTQYF.